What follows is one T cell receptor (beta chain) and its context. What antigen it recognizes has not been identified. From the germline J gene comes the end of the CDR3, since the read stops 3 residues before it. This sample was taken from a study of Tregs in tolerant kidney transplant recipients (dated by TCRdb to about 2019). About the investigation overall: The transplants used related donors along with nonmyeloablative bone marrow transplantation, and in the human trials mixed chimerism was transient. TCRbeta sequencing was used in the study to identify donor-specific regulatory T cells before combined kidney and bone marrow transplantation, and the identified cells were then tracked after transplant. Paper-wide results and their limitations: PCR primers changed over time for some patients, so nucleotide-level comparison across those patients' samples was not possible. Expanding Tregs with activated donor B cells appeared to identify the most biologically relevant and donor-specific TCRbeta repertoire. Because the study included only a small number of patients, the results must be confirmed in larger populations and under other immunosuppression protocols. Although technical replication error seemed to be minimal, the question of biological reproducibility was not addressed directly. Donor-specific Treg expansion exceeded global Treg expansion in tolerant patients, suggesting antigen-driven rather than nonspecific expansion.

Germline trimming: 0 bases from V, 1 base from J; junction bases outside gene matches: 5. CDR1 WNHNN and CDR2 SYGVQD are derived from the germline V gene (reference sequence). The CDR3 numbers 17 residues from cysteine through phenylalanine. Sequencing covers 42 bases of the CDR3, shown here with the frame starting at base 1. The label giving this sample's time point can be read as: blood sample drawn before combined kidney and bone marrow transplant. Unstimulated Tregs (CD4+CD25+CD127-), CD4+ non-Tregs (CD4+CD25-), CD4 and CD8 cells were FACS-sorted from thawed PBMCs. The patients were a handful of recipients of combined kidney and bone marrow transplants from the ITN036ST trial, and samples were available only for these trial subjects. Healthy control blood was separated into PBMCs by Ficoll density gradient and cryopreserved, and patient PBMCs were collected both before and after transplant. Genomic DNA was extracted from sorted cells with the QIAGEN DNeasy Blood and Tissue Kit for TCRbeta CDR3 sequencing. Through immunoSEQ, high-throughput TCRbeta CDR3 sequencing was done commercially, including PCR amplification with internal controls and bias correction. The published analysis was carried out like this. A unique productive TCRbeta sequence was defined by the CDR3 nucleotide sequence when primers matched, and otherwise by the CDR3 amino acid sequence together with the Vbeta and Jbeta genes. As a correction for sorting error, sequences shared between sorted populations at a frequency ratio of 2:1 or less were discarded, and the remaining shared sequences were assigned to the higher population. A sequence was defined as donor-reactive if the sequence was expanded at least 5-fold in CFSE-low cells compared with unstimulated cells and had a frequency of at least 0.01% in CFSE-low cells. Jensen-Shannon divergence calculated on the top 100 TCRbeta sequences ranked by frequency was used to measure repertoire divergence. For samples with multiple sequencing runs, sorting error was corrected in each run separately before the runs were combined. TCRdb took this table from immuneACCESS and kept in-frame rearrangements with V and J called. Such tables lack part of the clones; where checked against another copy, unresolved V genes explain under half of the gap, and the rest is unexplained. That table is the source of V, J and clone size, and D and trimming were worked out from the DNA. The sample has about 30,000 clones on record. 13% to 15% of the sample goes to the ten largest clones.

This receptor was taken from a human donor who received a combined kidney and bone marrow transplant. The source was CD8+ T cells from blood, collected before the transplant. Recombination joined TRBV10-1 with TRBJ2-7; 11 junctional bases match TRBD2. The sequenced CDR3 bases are TGCGCCAGCAGTGAGTCACGACTAGCGGGGAGGTCCTACGAG. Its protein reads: CASSESRLAGRSYE. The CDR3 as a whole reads CASSESRLAGRSYEQYF.